A single sample gave rise to the 18 T cell receptor beta chains below, sequenced in a study of identical twins. TCRdb passed the 5' RACE reads through MiXCR, listing each CDR3 protein once. The data hold around 670,000 distinct CDR3 sequences, with less than 7% observed a single time. The sequenced sample was naive T cells sorted from blood. These receptors originate from a man younger than 30 in good health.

This clonotype was seen a few times. The J gene is TRBJ2-5, the V gene TRBV19; 9 bases match TRBD1. Unmatched junction bases numbered 10, after V lost 3 bases and J lost 5 bases. The CDR3 is 16 amino acids. Germline assignment: CDR1 LNHDA and CDR2 SQIVND (reference sequence). CDR3 sequence (DNA): TGTGCCAGTAGTATCTGGGCGACAGGGGGTCAGGAGACCCAGTACTTC. Its protein product is CASSIWATGGQETQYF.

This clonotype has a count of ten or more. This sequence joins TRBV15 and TRBJ1-2; no clear D gene. In germline, CDR1 is LNHNV, CDR2 YYDKDF (reference sequence). The CDR3 is 15 residues long. V shed 0 bases and J shed 4 bases, with 12 bases lying between them. The CDR3 DNA reads TGTGCCACCAGCAGAGATTGGGAAGATCCCTATGGCTACACCTTC. Translated, it gives CATSRDWEDPYGYTF.

This clonotype came up many times. The gene calls are TRBV20-1 and TRBJ2-5; D unresolved. Deletions cut 3 bases from V and 5 bases from J, with 7 bases between. Germline V lookup: CDR1 DFQATT, CDR2 SNEGSKA (reference sequence). This CDR3 spans 11 amino acids. CDR3 protein: CSASFQETQYF. In DNA form, the CDR3 reads TGCAGTGCTAGTTTTCAGGAGACCCAGTACTTC.

The chain uses TRBV15 and TRBJ2-7; D assignment may be TRBD1 or TRBD2 (5 bases each). This CDR3 is 19 amino acids long. Trimming took off 2 bases at V and 0 bases at J, with 23 bases between the two ends. Germline V gene data show CDR1 as LNHNV and CDR2 as YYDKDF (reference sequence). CDR3 nucleotides: TGTGCCACCAGCAGATCCAGGGCAGGCCTAGCCGATAGCTCCTACGAGCAGTACTTC. Translated, it gives CATSRSRAGLADSSYEQYF. Filled out from reference TRBV15 and TRBJ2-7, the complete variable domain reads DAMVIQNPRYQVTQFGKPVTLSCSQTLNHNVMYWYQQKSSQAPKLLFHYYDKDFNNEADTPDNFQSRRPNTSFCFLDIRSPGLGDTAMYLCATSRSRAGLADSSYEQYFGPGTRLTVT.

As for this clonotype: Possible read error: a much larger clone is one base away. The chain is built from TRBV7-9 and TRBJ2-7; the D is unclear. This CDR3 contains 14 residues. Germline loops: CDR1 SEHNR, CDR2 FQNEAQ (reference sequence). Trimming removed 2 bases from V and 2 bases from J, with 10 bases in between. The CDR3, as DNA: TGTGCCAGCAGCTTAAGTACCACAGCCTACGAGCAGTACGTC. Its translation: CASSLSTTAYEQYV.

This clonotype appeared many times. The V and J genes are TRBV7-9 and TRBJ1-1; D ambiguous. V lost 1 base and J 7 bases, leaving 7 bases between the germline ends. CDR1 is SEHNR and CDR2 is FQNEAQ in the germline V gene (reference sequence). The CDR3 consists of 12 residues. CDR3 nucleotide sequence: TGTGCCAGCAGCTTAGACAAATTTGAAGCTTTCTTT. Translation gives CASSLDKFEAFF.

This clonotype was seen ten or more times. The J gene is TRBJ2-2, the V gene TRBV29-1, with a weak D call TRBD1 (6 bases). Germline loops: CDR1 SQVTM, CDR2 ANQGSEA. With 7 bases removed from V and 4 bases from J, the gap between germline ends came to 7 bases. The CDR3 length is 11 residues. CDR3 loop: CSGTATGELFF. As DNA, the CDR3 is TGCAGCGGGACAGCCACCGGGGAGCTGTTTTTT.

At least ten counts were recorded for this clonotype. This rearrangement joins TRBV27 to TRBJ1-3, with D possibly TRBD1 on 5 matching bases. CDR3 size: 14 residues. V dropped 5 bases and J dropped 0 bases, with 8 bases sitting between them. Germline CDR1 MNHEY, CDR2 SMNVEV (reference sequence). In DNA, the CDR3 is TGTGCCAGCAGTGGCGGGGGCTCTGGAAACACCATATATTTT. It specifies CASSGGGSGNTIYF.

This clonotype has a handful of counts. The chain combines TRBV29-1 with TRBJ2-5, with D possibly matching TRBD1 (6 bases). This CDR3 is 13 amino acids long. V was pared by 6 bases and J by 1 base, with 12 bases between. Per the germline V gene, CDR1 is SQVTM and CDR2 is ANQGSEA. CDR3 protein: CSVPGQFQETQYF. CDR3 coding DNA: TGCAGCGTCCCCGGACAGTTCCAAGAGACCCAGTACTTC.

In this sample, this clonotype turned up a few times. The chain has TRBV5-4 and TRBJ1-1, with D tentatively TRBD1 (6 bases). The V end lost 3 bases, the J end lost 4 bases, and 22 bases lay between the germline ends. The CDR3 is 17 residues long. In germline, CDR1 is SGHNT, CDR2 YYREEE (reference sequence). DNA for the CDR3: TGTGCCAGCAGCTCCCGTTCGCAGGTAGGGGGAGGCACTGAAGCTTTCTTT. It is translated as CASSSRSQVGGGTEAFF.

The chain recombines TRBV15 with TRBJ2-5; the match to TRBD2 covers 8 bases. The germline V gene encodes CDR1 LNHNV and CDR2 YYDKDF (reference sequence). J gave up 5 bases and V 0 bases, and 8 bases lay outside the gene matches. This CDR3 region has 16 residues. In DNA, the CDR3 is TGTGCCACCAGCAGAGATTTCGGGGGGGACGGGGAGACCCAGTACTTC. It yields the protein CATSRDFGGDGETQYF.

This clonotype was detected ten times or more. The rearrangement joins TRBV6-5 to TRBJ2-7, with D possibly TRBD2 on 5 matching bases. V was clipped by 8 bases and J by 4 bases, with 9 bases between them. Germline V gene sequence: CDR1 MNHEY, CDR2 SVGAGI. There are 11 residues in the CDR3. CDR3 region: CASAGVYEQYF. The CDR3 DNA reads as TGTGCCAGCGCCGGGGTATACGAGCAGTACTTC.

The J gene is TRBJ2-1, the V gene TRBV5-6, with 10 nucleotides matching TRBD2. The CDR3 consists of 15 residues. J was trimmed by 9 bases and V by 6 bases; bases with no gene match: 12. Germline CDR1 and CDR2: SGHDT and YYEEEE. CDR3 DNA sequence: TGTGCCAGCATCGAGGGGCTAGCGGGAGCTGGTGAGCAGTTCTTC. Translation: CASIEGLAGAGEQFF.

The gene calls are TRBV11-2 and TRBJ2-7; 8 bases map to TRBD1. The germline CDR1 and CDR2 sequences are SGHAT and FQNNGV. The CDR3 contains 15 residues. Trimming removed 4 bases from V and 0 bases from J; junction bases left unmatched: 5. For the CDR3, the DNA is TGTGCCAGCAGCTCCGGGACAGGCGTCTCCTACGAGCAGTACTTC. This encodes CASSSGTGVSYEQYF.

This clonotype came up many times. The chain uses TRBV5-4 and TRBJ2-7; a weak D match, TRBD2 (5 bases). The ends were cut back, 4 bases at V and 1 base at J, with 12 bases in the middle. This CDR3 is built from 14 residues. The germline gives CDR1 SGHNT, CDR2 YYREEE (reference sequence). The CDR3 loop is CASSHERGSYEQYV. The DNA of the CDR3 is TGTGCCAGCAGCCACGAACGGGGATCCTACGAGCAGTACGTC.

In this sample, this clonotype turned up many times. The chain carries TRBV5-1 and TRBJ2-1, with 8 bases aligning to TRBD2. The CDR3 sequence is 16 residues long. Germline-derived CDR1 and CDR2 are SGHRS and YFSETQ. Germline trimming cut 0 bases from V and 4 bases from J; bases unmatched to any gene: 6. DNA for the CDR3: TGCGCCAGCAGCTTGGCCACGGGAGGGCCGTACAATGAGCAGTTCTTC. As protein: CASSLATGGPYNEQFF.

This clonotype was seen at least ten times. The chain couples TRBV5-1 to TRBJ1-3; weak D call: TRBD1 (6 bases). This CDR3 comprises 16 residues. Germline values: CDR1 SGHRS, CDR2 YFSETQ. Trimming pared 4 bases from V and 0 bases from J, leaving 14 bases between. CDR3 DNA sequence: TGCGCCAGCAGCGCACCTACAGGGACCTCTGGAAACACCATATATTTT. It is translated as CASSAPTGTSGNTIYF.

Ten or more counts support this clonotype. The V call is TRBV5-5, the J call TRBJ2-7, with D possibly matching TRBD1 (6 bases). CDR1 and CDR2 from the germline V gene are SGHKS and YYEKEE (reference sequence). This CDR3 is built from 14 residues. V lost 4 bases and J lost 3, with 14 bases in between. The DNA of the CDR3 is TGTGCCAGCAGCCCTAGGGACACATTCTACGAGCAGTACTTC. Residues: CASSPRDTFYEQYF.